One and the same sample provided the 15 T cell receptor beta chains below, sequenced in a study of T cell changes during pregnancy in multiple sclerosis. Profiling relied on immunoSEQ multiplex PCR, and the TCRdb table lists in-frame clones only, not all of them. The sample shows some 80,000 clones, about 95% of them seen only once. Sequencing used peripheral blood, obtained in the third trimester of pregnancy. These receptors were taken from a female donor with multiple sclerosis, enrolled in a pregnancy study.

The V gene is TRBV5-6, the J gene TRBJ1-5; a weak D match, TRBD1 (5 bases). Per germline, CDR1 SGHDT and CDR2 YYEEEE. The V gene lost 0 bases and the J gene lost 3 bases, with 7 bases spanning the gap. This CDR3 region has 14 residues. CDR3 sequence: CASSLGQHNQPQHF. The CDR3 coding sequence is TGTGCCAGCAGCTTGGGACAGCACAATCAGCCCCAGCATTTT.

The V and J genes are TRBV2 and TRBJ2-1, with 7 bases lining up with TRBD1. Germline V gives CDR1 SNHLY, CDR2 FYNNEI. This CDR3 is 16 amino acids long. The J segment lost 9 bases and the V segment lost 5 bases, leaving 16 bases of the junction unmatched. Here the CDR3 reads CASSPRQGERFGEQFF. In nucleotides, the CDR3 is TGTGCCAGCAGTCCAAGACAGGGAGAAAGGTTCGGTGAGCAGTTCTTC.

The chain is built from TRBV5-1 and TRBJ1-2, with D hard to call. The CDR3 covers 10 residues. The ends were cut back, 4 bases at V and 13 bases at J, with 11 bases in the middle. Germline lookup yields CDR1 SGHRS and CDR2 YFSETQ. In nucleotides, the CDR3 is TGCGCCAGCAGCCACGTTGCGCTCACCTTC. This gives the protein CASSHVALTF.

CDR3 region: CASSIGIGVWATAGGYTF. CDR3 bases: TGTGCCAGTAGTATCGGGATTGGGGTCTGGGCAACAGCAGGAGGCTACACCTTC. The chain has TRBV19 and TRBJ1-2; D is ambiguous. This CDR3 has 18 residues. Germline V gene data show CDR1 as LNHDA and CDR2 as SQIVND (reference sequence). Trimming shortened V by 3 bases and J by 8 bases, and 28 bases separated the two germline ends.

The V call is TRBV6-1, the J call TRBJ1-4; 11 bases agree with TRBD1. Germline V CDR1 and CDR2: MNHNS, SASEGT. The CDR3 is made up of 14 amino acids. V lost 6 bases and J lost 7; bases outside the gene matches: 4. This CDR3 reads CASSEGTGGEKLFF. CDR3 nucleotides: TGTGCCAGCAGCGAGGGGACAGGGGGTGAAAAACTGTTTTTT.

This CDR3 is CAISVTGANVLTF. DNA for the CDR3: TGTGCCATCTCAGTAACTGGGGCCAACGTCCTGACTTTC. The chain recombines TRBV2 with TRBJ2-6, with unresolved D. V lost 10 bases and J lost 2, with 9 bases in between. The CDR3 runs to 13 residues. The germline V gene encodes CDR1 SNHLY and CDR2 FYNNEI.

The rearrangement links TRBV30 to TRBJ2-2; 8 nucleotides agree with TRBD2. V lost 3 bases to trimming and J lost 3 bases; unmatched junction nucleotides: 3. This CDR3 has 14 residues. Germline-derived CDR1 and CDR2 are GTSNPN and SVGIG (reference sequence). In nucleotides, the CDR3 is TGTGCCTGGAGGGGAGCGGGGGACACCGGGGAGCTGTTTTTT. Translated, it gives CAWRGAGDTGELFF.

The V call is TRBV4-1, the J call TRBJ2-7, with 10 bases matching TRBD1. The CDR3 is 13 residues long. After removal of 4 bases from V and 6 bases from J, the junction contained 3 bases not matched to a gene. Germline CDR1 and CDR2: MGHRA and YSYEKL. This CDR3 reads CASSPRDRGEQYF. CDR3 nucleotides: TGCGCCAGCAGCCCCCGGGACAGGGGCGAGCAGTACTTC.

V usage is TRBV5-1 and J usage is TRBJ2-1, with a weak D call TRBD2 (6 bases). Germline CDR1 SGHRS, CDR2 YFSETQ. Trimming took off 7 bases at V and 8 bases at J, with 25 bases between the two ends. The CDR3 is 16 amino acids. CDR3 loop: CASRPEERVTGDEQFF. The CDR3 DNA sequence: TGCGCCAGCCGCCCGGAAGAGCGGGTGACGGGGGATGAGCAGTTCTTC.

This chain connects TRBV14 to TRBJ2-7; 9 nucleotides align to TRBD1. Germline trimming cut 4 bases from V and 3 bases from J; bases unmatched to any gene: 4. The CDR3 contains 14 residues. Looked up from germline, CDR1 is SGHDN and CDR2 is FVKESK. In DNA, the CDR3 is TGTGCCAGCAGCCGGGGACAGGGCCACTACGAGCAGTACTTC. Amino acids: CASSRGQGHYEQYF.

This rearrangement joins TRBV29-1 to TRBJ2-7, with 7 positions matching TRBD1. With V trimmed by 3 bases and J by 2 bases, 1 base remained unmatched. Germline CDR1 is SQVTM and CDR2 is ANQGSEA. The CDR3 sequence is 12 residues long. In DNA form, the CDR3 reads TGCAGCGTTGACACAGGGGCCTACGAGCAGTACTTC. It codes for CSVDTGAYEQYF.

The chain carries TRBV9 and TRBJ1-1, with 7 bases lining up with TRBD1. This CDR3 is built from 14 residues. Per the germline V gene, CDR1 is SGDLS and CDR2 is YYNGEE. The J segment lost 4 bases and the V segment lost 2 bases, leaving 5 bases of the junction unmatched. In DNA form, the CDR3 reads TGTGCCAGCAGCGTTGGGGACAGCGGCACTGAAGCTTTCTTT. It specifies CASSVGDSGTEAFF.

The chain is built from TRBV5-1 and TRBJ1-4; 9 bases agree with TRBD1. Germline V lookup: CDR1 SGHRS, CDR2 YFSETQ. There are 16 residues in the CDR3. V shed 2 bases and J 4 bases; nucleotides not matched to a gene: 6. CDR3: CASSFGTGLGNEKLFF. CDR3 sequence (DNA): TGCGCCAGCAGCTTCGGGACAGGGCTAGGTAATGAAAAACTGTTTTTT.

The gene calls are TRBV4-1 and TRBJ1-1, with 10 bases that match TRBD1. CDR3 length: 15 amino acids. After removal of 6 bases from V and 4 bases from J, the junction contained 8 bases not matched to a gene. Germline values: CDR1 MGHRA, CDR2 YSYEKL. CDR3 protein: CASRRDRGSGTEAFF. The DNA for the CDR3 is TGCGCCAGCAGGCGGGACAGGGGTTCGGGCACTGAAGCTTTCTTT.

The rearrangement uses TRBV5-1 and TRBJ1-5; 9 positions match TRBD1. The V gene end was trimmed by 1 base and the J gene end by 3 bases; junction bases not matched to a gene: 5. CDR1 is SGHRS, CDR2 YFSETQ, per germline. The CDR3 totals 16 residues. CDR3 sequence reads: CASSLWDRENNQPQHF. In nucleotides, the CDR3 is TGCGCCAGCAGCTTGTGGGACAGGGAAAACAATCAGCCCCAGCATTTT.